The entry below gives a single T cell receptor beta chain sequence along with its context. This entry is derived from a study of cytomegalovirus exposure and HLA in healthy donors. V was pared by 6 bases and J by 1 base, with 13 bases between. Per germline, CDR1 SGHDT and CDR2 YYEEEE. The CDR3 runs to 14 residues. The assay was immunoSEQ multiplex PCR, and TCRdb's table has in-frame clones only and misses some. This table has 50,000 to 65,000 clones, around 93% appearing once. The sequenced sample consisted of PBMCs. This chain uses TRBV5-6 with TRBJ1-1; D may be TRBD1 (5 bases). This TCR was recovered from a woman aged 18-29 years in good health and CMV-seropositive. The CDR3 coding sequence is TGTGCCAGCAAGCCGGGACTGGGGAACACTGAAGCTTTCTTT. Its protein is CASKPGLGNTEAFF. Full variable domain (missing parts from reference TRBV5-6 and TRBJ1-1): DAGVTQSPTHLIKTRGQQVTLRCSPKSGHDTVSWYQQALGQGPQFIFQYYEEEERQRGNFPDRFSGHQFPNYSSELNVNALLLGDSALYLCASKPGLGNTEAFFGQGTRLTVV.